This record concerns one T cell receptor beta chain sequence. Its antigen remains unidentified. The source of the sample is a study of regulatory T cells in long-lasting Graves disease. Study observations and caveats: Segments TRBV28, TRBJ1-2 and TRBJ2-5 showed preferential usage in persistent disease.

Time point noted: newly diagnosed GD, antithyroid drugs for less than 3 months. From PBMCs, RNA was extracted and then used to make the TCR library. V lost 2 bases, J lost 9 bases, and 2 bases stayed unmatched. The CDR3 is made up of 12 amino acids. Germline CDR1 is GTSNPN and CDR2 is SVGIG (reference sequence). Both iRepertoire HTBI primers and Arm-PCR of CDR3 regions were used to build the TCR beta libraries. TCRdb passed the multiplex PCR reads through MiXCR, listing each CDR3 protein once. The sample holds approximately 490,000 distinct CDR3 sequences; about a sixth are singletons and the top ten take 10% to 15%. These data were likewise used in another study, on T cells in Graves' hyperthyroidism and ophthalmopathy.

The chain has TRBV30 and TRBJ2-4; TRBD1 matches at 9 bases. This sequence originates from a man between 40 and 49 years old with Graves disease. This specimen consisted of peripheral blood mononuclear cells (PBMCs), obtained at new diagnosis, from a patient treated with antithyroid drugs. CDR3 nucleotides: TGTGCCTGGAGTCGACAGGGGGGCATTCAGTACTTC. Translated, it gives CAWSRQGGIQYF.